This T cell receptor (beta chain) emerged from a study of blood T cell repertoires in COVID-19. The CDR3 is 14 residues long. V lost 2 bases to trimming and J lost 4 bases, with 12 bases between them. Germline values: CDR1 GTSNPN, CDR2 SVGIG (reference sequence). Only in-frame clones appear in the TCRdb table, and some are missing; sequencing was by immunoSEQ multiplex PCR. The sample holds 350,000 to 450,000 clones, approximately 90% seen once. Sequenced sample: PBMCs or T cells enriched from blood (not recorded which). This TCR came from a man aged 25-45 years who had recovered from COVID-19. The J gene is TRBJ2-1, the V gene TRBV30; maybe TRBD2 (6 bases). The CDR3 loop reads CAWSTLSGYNEQFF. The CDR3 DNA reads as TGTGCCTGGAGTACCCTTAGCGGTTACAATGAGCAGTTCTTC. Full variable domain (rest looked up from reference TRBV30 and TRBJ2-1): SQTIHQWPATLVQPVGSPLSLECTVEGTSNPNLYWYRQAAGRGLQLLFYSVGIGQISSEVPQNLSASRPQDRQFILSSKKLLLSDSGFYLCAWSTLSGYNEQFFGPGTRLTVL.